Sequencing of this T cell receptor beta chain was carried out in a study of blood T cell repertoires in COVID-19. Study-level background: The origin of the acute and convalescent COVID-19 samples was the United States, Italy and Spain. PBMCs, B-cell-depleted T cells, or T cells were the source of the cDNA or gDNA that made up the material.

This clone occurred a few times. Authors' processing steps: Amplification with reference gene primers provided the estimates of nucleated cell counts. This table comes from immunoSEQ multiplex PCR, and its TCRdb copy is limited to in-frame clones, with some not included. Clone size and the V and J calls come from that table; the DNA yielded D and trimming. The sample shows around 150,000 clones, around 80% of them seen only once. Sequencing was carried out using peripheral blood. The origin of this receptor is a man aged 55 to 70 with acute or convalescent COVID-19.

CDR3 nucleotide sequence: TGCGCCAGCAGTGAGTCGGGGACAGGCCTTTACGAGCAGTACTTC. Translated: CASSESGTGLYEQYF. The chain recombines TRBV10-1 with TRBJ2-7; 8 bases are a match to TRBD1. From germline, CDR1 is WNHNN and CDR2 SYGVQD (reference sequence). The CDR3 spans 15 residues. V lost 0 bases and J lost 4; bases outside the gene matches: 5.